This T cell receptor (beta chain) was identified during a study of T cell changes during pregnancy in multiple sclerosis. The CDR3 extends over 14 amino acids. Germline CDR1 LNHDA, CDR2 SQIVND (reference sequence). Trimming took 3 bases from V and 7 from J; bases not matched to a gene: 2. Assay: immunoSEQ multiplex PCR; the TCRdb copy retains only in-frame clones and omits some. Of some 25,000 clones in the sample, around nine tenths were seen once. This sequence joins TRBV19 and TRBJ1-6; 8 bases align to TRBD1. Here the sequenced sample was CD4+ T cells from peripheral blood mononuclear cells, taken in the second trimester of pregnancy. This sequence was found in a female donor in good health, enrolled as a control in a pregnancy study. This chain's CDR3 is CASSMGTGNSPLHF. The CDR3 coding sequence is TGTGCCAGTAGTATGGGGACAGGCAATTCACCCCTCCACTTT. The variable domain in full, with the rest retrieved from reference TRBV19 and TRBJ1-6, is DGGITQSPKYLFRKEGQNVTLSCEQNLNHDAMYWYRQDPGQGLRLIYYSQIVNDFQKGDIAEGYSVSREKKESFPLTVTSAQKNPTAFYLCASSMGTGNSPLHFGNGTRLTVT.